One sample yielded the 10 T cell receptor beta chains listed below, sequenced in a study of tumor-infiltrating lymphocytes in primary liver carcinoma (TCRdb year 2017). The instrument was an Illumina HiSeq 2500. TCRbeta-specific cDNA was reverse-transcribed from 500 ng total RNA using a constant-region primer and ProtoScript II reverse transcriptase. Three nested multiplex PCR rounds, following a slightly modified ARM-PCR procedure, were used to build the TCRbeta libraries. Each of the first two PCR rounds ran for approximately 10 cycles and used multiplex TRBV1-TRBV30 forward primers together with a Cbeta reverse primer. TCRdb trimmed public reads at Q25 via fastp, called clones via MiXCR and kept in-frame beta chains. Rows are combined by CDR3 protein, so each entry shows the most common genes and DNA. The sample contains approximately 330,000 distinct CDR3 sequences, 65% of them found a single time. About 6.5% of the sample belongs to the ten largest clones.

TRIzol reagent was used to extract blood RNA from unsorted whole blood, while the DNeasy Blood & Tissue kit provided the germline DNA. Sequencing input: peripheral blood. All receptors come from a man between 40 and 49 years old with primary liver carcinoma and hepatitis B virus infection.

Points on this clonotype: This may arise from a read error, as a much more abundant clone is one base away. The CDR3 DNA follows: TGTGTCAAACGGGACTCTGGGGCCAACGTCCTGACTTTC. Translating it yields CVKRDSGANVLTF. V and J are TRBV12-3 or TRBV12-4 and TRBJ2-6; D is perhaps TRBD2 (5 bases). The CDR3 sequence is 13 residues long.

Details on this clonotype: A junction boundary mismatches the germline segment, possibly from a read error. V and J are TRBV11-2 and TRBJ2-5, with D maybe TRBD2 (5 bases). CDR1 SGHAT and CDR2 FQNNGV come from the germline V gene. The CDR3 runs 14 residues. CDR3 sequence reads: CASNLVGARETQYF. Written as DNA, the CDR3 is TGTGCCAGCAACTTAGTGGGAGCGCGGGAGACCCAGTACTTC.

The chain is built from TRBV28 and TRBJ1-2; D call uncertain. Per germline, CDR1 MDHEN and CDR2 SYDVKM. Trimming took off 3 bases at V and 8 bases at J, with 7 bases between the two ends. CDR3 size: 11 residues. The CDR3 loop is CASSLRRGYTF. The CDR3 DNA is TGTGCCAGCAGTTTGAGAAGAGGCTACACCTTC.

Comment on this clonotype: A junction boundary mismatches the germline segment, possibly from a read error. The chain is built from TRBV11-2 and TRBJ1-2, with no clear D. CDR1 is SGHAT, CDR2 FQNNGV, per germline. The CDR3 is 15 amino acids. The CDR3 region has the DNA TGTTCCAGTAGCTTACCCGCGGCAGCTTTCTATGGCTACACCTTC. Its protein product is CSSSLPAAAFYGYTF.

Points on this clonotype: A much larger clone lies one base from this, so it may be a read error. The chain has TRBV7-8 and TRBJ1-5; perhaps TRBD1 as D (7 bases). TRBJ2-3 matches the DNA end more closely, so the J call is doubtful. Germline CDR1 reads SGHVS; CDR2 reads FQNEAQ. The CDR3 is 15 residues long. The CDR3 DNA is TGTGCCAGCAGCTTAGAAGGGGGCGGGAATCAGCCCCAGTATTTT. Its protein product is CASSLEGGGNQPQYF.

This clonotype has at least ten counts. This chain uses TRBV4-1 with TRBJ2-7; 7 bases fit TRBD2. Looked up from germline, CDR1 is MGHRA and CDR2 is YSYEKL. The junction had 14 bases not matched to a gene; V was cut back by 4 bases and J by 5 bases. This CDR3 is built from 16 residues. In DNA, the CDR3 is TGCGCCAGCAGCCGAACTCTCCCGACTAGCAATGACGAGCAGTACTTC. It specifies CASSRTLPTSNDEQYF.

This clonotype came up many times. This chain connects TRBV6-6 to TRBJ2-3, with D possibly TRBD2 on 6 matching bases. The ends were cut back, 6 bases at V and 0 bases at J, with 19 bases in the middle. CDR3 length: 17 amino acids. The germline V gene encodes CDR1 MNHNY and CDR2 SVGAGI (reference sequence). The CDR3, as DNA: TGTGCCAGCAGGCCTACGGACTATAGCGGAAGCACAGATACGCAGTATTTT. Residues: CASRPTDYSGSTDTQYF.

V usage is TRBV10-2 and J usage is TRBJ2-1, with 8 positions matching TRBD2. The germline CDR1 and CDR2 sequences are WSHSY and SAAADI. The CDR3 extends over 15 amino acids. V lost 2 bases to trimming and J lost 8 bases; unmatched junction nucleotides: 8. In nucleotides, the CDR3 is TGCGCCAGCAGTGAGCGAGGGACTAGAGGGGATGAGCAGTTCTTC. It specifies CASSERGTRGDEQFF.

This clonotype came up many times. This sequence joins TRBV12-3 or TRBV12-4 and TRBJ2-1; 8 bases fit TRBD1. V shed 6 bases, J shed 3 bases, and the junction held 7 bases outside the gene matches. CDR3 length equals 15 residues. The CDR3 DNA follows: TGTGCCAGCAGCTTGGCAGGGGGCATCTACAATGAGCAGTTCTTC. It yields the protein CASSLAGGIYNEQFF.

The V and J genes are TRBV2 and TRBJ2-6; no clear D. The V and J ends lost 3 bases and 0 bases respectively, with 9 bases between them. This CDR3 spans 16 amino acids. Looked up from germline, CDR1 is SNHLY and CDR2 is FYNNEI. The CDR3 is CASSEDRSSGANVLTF. CDR3 nucleotides: TGTGCCAGCAGTGAGGACCGATCCTCTGGGGCCAACGTCCTGACTTTC. The whole variable domain, remainder taken from reference TRBV2 and TRBJ2-6, is EPEVTQTPSHQVTQMGQEVILRCVPISNHLYFYWYRQILGQKVEFLVSFYNNEISEKSEIFDDQFSVERPDGSNFTLKIRSTKLEDSAMYFCASSEDRSSGANVLTFGAGSRLTVL.